The 31 T cell receptor beta chains below come from one sample, sequenced in a study of cytomegalovirus exposure and HLA in healthy donors (dated by TCRdb to about 2017). Libraries were made using the immunoSEQ multiplex PCR assay. A mixture of 60 forward primers for TCR Vbeta segments and 13 reverse primers for TCR Jbeta segments was used in the multiplex PCR. TCRdb retrieved this table from immuneACCESS and kept in-frame rearrangements only. Not all clones are present; in checked studies, unresolved V genes account for under half, and no reason is known for the remainder. The sample includes 120,000 or so clones, with around 75% observed a single time. The ten largest clones capture roughly 10% of the sample. Sequencing was performed on PBMCs. The receptors were sampled from a woman in her fifties or sixties in good health and CMV-seropositive.

The V gene is TRBV7-3, the J gene TRBJ2-1, with TRBD1 matching 7 bases. The germline gives CDR1 SGHTA, CDR2 FQGTGA. J gave up 4 bases and V 5 bases, and 5 bases lay outside the gene matches. This CDR3 has 14 residues. CDR3 residues: CASSQLTGYNEQFF. As DNA, the CDR3 is TGTGCCAGCAGCCAATTGACAGGGTACAATGAGCAGTTCTTC. Using reference TRBV7-3 and TRBJ2-1 for the parts outside the CDR3, the full variable domain is GAGVSQTPSNKVTEKGKYVELRCDPISGHTALYWYRQSLGQGPEFLIYFQGTGAADDSGLPNDRFFAVRPEGSVSTLKIQRTERGDSAVYLCASSQLTGYNEQFFGPGTRLTVL.

This chain uses TRBV14 with TRBJ1-2, with TRBD1 identical over 7 bases. Trimming at V came to 1 base and at J to 7 bases, leaving 6 bases not matched to a gene. Germline CDR1 SGHDN, CDR2 FVKESK. The length of the CDR3 is 14 residues. CDR3 sequence (DNA): TGTGCCAGCAGCCAAGGGATCTCAGGGGGTGGCTACACCTTC. Its translation is CASSQGISGGGYTF.

Here the CDR3 reads CASSPPRLAGLQETQYF. CDR3 in DNA: TGTGCCAGCTCACCACCGAGACTAGCGGGCTTACAAGAGACCCAGTACTTC. The chain recombines TRBV18 with TRBJ2-5, with 10 bases fitting TRBD2. CDR3 length: 17 residues. The junction had 6 bases not matched to a gene; V was cut back by 0 bases and J by 2 bases. CDR1 is KGHSH and CDR2 is LQKENI in the germline V gene.

V usage is TRBV27 and J usage is TRBJ1-5; D is ambiguous. Germline V gene lookup returns CDR1 MNHEY and CDR2 SMNVEV (reference sequence). The CDR3 consists of 13 residues. V was cut by 2 bases and J by 5 bases, with 7 bases left in between. The CDR3 reads CASSLTRDQPQHF. The CDR3 DNA reads TGTGCCAGCAGTTTAACGCGTGATCAGCCCCAGCATTTT.

The J gene is TRBJ1-1, the V gene TRBV29-1, with D perhaps matching TRBD1 (6 bases). Trimming removed 7 bases from V and 1 base from J, with 13 bases in between. The CDR3 is 13 amino acids. Germline CDR1 SQVTM, CDR2 ANQGSEA. CDR3 DNA sequence: TGCAGCGCTCTGGACAGTGGGAACACTGAAGCTTTCTTT. It translates to CSALDSGNTEAFF.

This rearrangement joins TRBV5-5 to TRBJ1-1; D perhaps matches TRBD1 (5 bases). Germline V gives CDR1 SGHKS, CDR2 YYEKEE (reference sequence). There are 15 residues in the CDR3. The V end was cut by 0 bases, the J end by 7 bases, with 16 bases between. This CDR3 is CASSLDIGSGIEAFF. The CDR3 nucleotides read TGTGCCAGCAGCTTGGATATTGGTTCAGGGATTGAAGCTTTCTTT.

The rearrangement joins TRBV7-8 to TRBJ2-1, with TRBD2 matching over 14 bases. V shed 6 bases, J shed 7 bases, and the junction held 8 bases outside the gene matches. The germline V gene encodes CDR1 SGHVS and CDR2 FQNEAQ. This CDR3 region has 16 residues. The CDR3 here is CASSRPGLAGANEQFF. For the CDR3, the DNA is TGTGCCAGCAGTAGACCGGGACTAGCGGGAGCTAATGAGCAGTTCTTC.

The chain employs TRBV7-3 and TRBJ2-1, with 10 bases fitting TRBD2. Germline assignment: CDR1 SGHTA and CDR2 FQGTGA. Losses at the gene ends were 5 bases for V and 4 bases for J; bases not matched to a gene: 5. The CDR3 is 15 residues long. DNA for the CDR3: TGTGCCAGCAGCCCCCTAGCGGGAGCTTACAATGAGCAGTTCTTC. It is translated as CASSPLAGAYNEQFF. Full variable domain (missing parts from reference TRBV7-3 and TRBJ2-1): GAGVSQTPSNKVTEKGKYVELRCDPISGHTALYWYRQSLGQGPEFLIYFQGTGAADDSGLPNDRFFAVRPEGSVSTLKIQRTERGDSAVYLCASSPLAGAYNEQFFGPGTRLTVL.

Only one count was recorded for this clone. The chain has TRBV9 and TRBJ2-7; D might be TRBD2 (6 bases). This CDR3 region has 13 residues. The germline V and J ends were trimmed by 0 bases and 5 bases, with 9 bases remaining between them. The V gene's germline CDR1 is SGDLS and CDR2 YYNGEE. CDR3: CASSVGREHEQYF. In nucleotides, the CDR3 is TGTGCCAGCAGCGTAGGGAGGGAACACGAGCAGTACTTC.

The chain joins TRBV6-6 to TRBJ1-5, with 8 bases lining up with TRBD1. The length of the CDR3 is 15 residues. Germline CDR1 reads MNHNY; CDR2 reads SVGAGI (reference sequence). V was pared by 6 bases and J by 4 bases, with 8 bases of the junction left unmatched. CDR3 amino acids: CASRDGQGRNQPQHF. CDR3 sequence (DNA): TGTGCCAGCAGGGACGGACAGGGACGAAATCAGCCCCAGCATTTT.

This sequence joins TRBV9 and TRBJ2-5; 7 bases are shared with TRBD2. This CDR3 is built from 15 residues. V trimming: 2 bases; J trimming: 5 bases; junction bases outside the gene matches: 9. Germline V CDR1 and CDR2: SGDLS, YYNGEE. CDR3 sequence: CASSVGGVHRETQYF. The DNA of the CDR3 is TGTGCCAGCAGCGTGGGAGGGGTCCATAGGGAGACCCAGTACTTC.

The J gene is TRBJ2-3, the V gene TRBV6-1; 12 bases map to TRBD2. Germline assignment: CDR1 MNHNS and CDR2 SASEGT. Losses at the gene ends were 2 bases for V and 6 bases for J; bases not matched to a gene: 9. The CDR3 spans 17 residues. In DNA form, the CDR3 reads TGTGCCAGCAGTGAACCAATCCTAGCGGGGGGGCCCGATACGCAGTATTTT. Translating gives CASSEPILAGGPDTQYF.

The rearrangement uses TRBV10-3 and TRBJ1-1, with a possible D match to TRBD1 (5 bases). The germline V and J ends were trimmed by 11 bases and 5 bases, with 12 bases remaining between them. Germline V gene data show CDR1 as ENHRY and CDR2 as SYGVKD. The CDR3 runs to 11 residues. The CDR3 protein is CAVQDGTEAFF. CDR3 bases: TGTGCCGTACAGGATGGGACTGAAGCTTTCTTT.

V is TRBV5-6 and J is TRBJ1-4; D call uncertain. V dropped 5 bases and J dropped 0 bases, with 8 bases sitting between them. Germline assignment: CDR1 SGHDT and CDR2 YYEEEE. The CDR3 spans 14 residues. The CDR3 loop is CASRAESTNEKLFF. In nucleotides, the CDR3 is TGTGCCAGCAGGGCAGAATCAACTAATGAAAAACTGTTTTTT.

The DNA of the CDR3 is TGTGCCATCAGTGAGTCGAGTCCTACTGAAGCTTTCTTT. Translated, it gives CAISESSPTEAFF. The chain carries TRBV10-3 and TRBJ1-1; D is undetermined. CDR3 size: 13 residues. Germline-derived CDR1 and CDR2 are ENHRY and SYGVKD. V shed 0 bases and J shed 5 bases, with 7 bases lying between them.

This clone was detected a few times. V usage is TRBV2 and J usage is TRBJ2-5, with D perhaps TRBD1 (6 bases). With 2 bases removed from V and 2 bases from J, the gap between germline ends came to 15 bases. CDR1 SNHLY and CDR2 FYNNEI come from the germline V gene. There are 16 residues in the CDR3. CDR3 loop: CASSENRWGHQETQYF. The CDR3 DNA sequence: TGTGCCAGCAGTGAAAATAGGTGGGGGCATCAAGAGACCCAGTACTTC.

V and J are TRBV19 and TRBJ1-6, with D possibly TRBD1 on 5 matching bases. Trimming left V 5 bases short and J 9 bases short, with 11 bases between. The CDR3 contains 13 residues. CDR1 is LNHDA and CDR2 is SQIVND in the germline V gene (reference sequence). The CDR3 loop is CASSGGDVSPLHF. CDR3 nucleotide sequence: TGTGCCAGTAGTGGGGGGGACGTTTCACCCCTCCACTTT.

The rearrangement links TRBV7-9 to TRBJ2-1; 10 bases are a match to TRBD2. Germline-derived CDR1 and CDR2 are SEHNR and FQNEAQ (reference sequence). The J segment lost 4 bases and the V segment lost 5 bases, leaving 14 bases of the junction unmatched. The CDR3 totals 18 residues. CDR3 in DNA: TGTGCCAGCAGCAGCATTCCCGGATCTAGCGGGAGATACAATGAGCAGTTCTTC. Its translation is CASSSIPGSSGRYNEQFF.

The count of this clone is one. V usage is TRBV5-1 and J usage is TRBJ2-1; TRBD2 agrees at 9 bases. Germline V CDR1 and CDR2: SGHRS, YFSETQ. The V segment lost 6 bases and the J segment 0 bases; nucleotides outside the gene matches: 7. The CDR3 is 16 amino acids. The CDR3 loop is CASIDNSGGSYNEQFF. As DNA, the CDR3 is TGCGCCAGCATCGATAATAGCGGGGGCTCCTACAATGAGCAGTTCTTC. The full variable domain, its missing parts supplied by reference TRBV5-1 and TRBJ2-1, is KAGVTQTPRYLIKTRGQQVTLSCSPISGHRSVSWYQQTPGQGLQFLFEYFSETQRNKGNFPGRFSGRQFSNSRSEMNVSTLELGDSALYLCASIDNSGGSYNEQFFGPGTRLTVL.

The chain couples TRBV10-3 to TRBJ1-6; 7 bases are shared with TRBD1. This CDR3 is built from 14 residues. CDR1 and CDR2 from the germline V gene are ENHRY and SYGVKD. Trimming at V came to 4 bases and at J to 5 bases, leaving 2 bases not matched to a gene. The CDR3 here is CAISGQGNNSPLHF. The CDR3 nucleotides read TGTGCCATCAGTGGACAGGGTAATAATTCACCCCTCCACTTT.

The chain recombines TRBV6-5 with TRBJ2-5; 10 bases are shared with TRBD2. The CDR3 extends over 16 amino acids. The ends lost 0 bases at V and 5 bases at J; junction bases unmatched: 6. The germline V gene has CDR1 MNHEY and CDR2 SVGAGI. The CDR3 reads CASSYSVASGSETQYF. The CDR3 DNA reads as TGTGCCAGCAGTTACTCGGTGGCTAGCGGGAGTGAGACCCAGTACTTC.

The rearrangement links TRBV9 to TRBJ1-2; D might be TRBD1 (6 bases). The CDR3 is 14 residues long. V dropped 0 bases and J dropped 4 bases, with 10 bases sitting between them. Germline CDR1 and CDR2: SGDLS and YYNGEE. The CDR3 nucleotides are TGTGCCAGCAGCGTAGGAGGGACACTCTATGGCTACACCTTC. It is translated as CASSVGGTLYGYTF.

The chain has TRBV21-1 and TRBJ1-2; the table gives TRBD1 as D, unverified against the DNA. TRBV21-1 is labeled a pseudogene. There are 15 residues in the CDR3. The CDR3 DNA is TGTGCCAGCAGCAAAGACAGTCAGTTGCGCTATGGCTACACCTTC. It codes for CASSKDSQLRYGYTF.

The sample holds a few counts of this clone. The rearrangement uses TRBV30 and TRBJ1-1; TRBD1 matches 8 bases. Losses at the gene ends were 4 bases for V and 11 bases for J; bases not matched to a gene: 9. The CDR3 runs 12 residues. In germline, CDR1 is GTSNPN, CDR2 SVGIG (reference sequence). The chain's CDR3 is CAWTGGGRLAFF. CDR3 sequence (DNA): TGTGCCTGGACAGGGGGCGGGCGGTTGGCTTTCTTT.

In this sample, this clone turned up once. The chain joins TRBV4-1 to TRBJ2-1, with 9 bases that match TRBD1. Germline CDR1 is MGHRA and CDR2 is YSYEKL. With 9 bases clipped from V and 5 bases from J, the junction kept 11 bases outside the gene matches. The CDR3 sequence is 15 residues long. CDR3 DNA: TGCGCCAGTAACAGGGGGCCCTTCTACGACAATGAGCAGTTCTTC. Its protein is CASNRGPFYDNEQFF.

This clone was counted once. The J gene is TRBJ1-2, the V gene TRBV6-5; D perhaps matches TRBD1 (5 bases). Germline loops: CDR1 MNHEY, CDR2 SVGAGI. CDR3 length: 14 residues. The V gene lost 0 bases and the J gene lost 7 bases, with 12 bases spanning the gap. DNA of the CDR3: TGTGCCAGCAGTTACTCCCCAGGGCCGGTTGGCTACACCTTC. Residues: CASSYSPGPVGYTF.

This clone was seen a handful of times. The CDR3 DNA reads TGTGCCAGCTCACTATCGGACAGGGTGGCGAATTTCTTT. Its translation is CASSLSDRVANFF. V usage is TRBV18 and J usage is TRBJ1-1; TRBD1 matches at 8 bases. Germline CDR1 reads KGHSH; CDR2 reads LQKENI. V lost 4 bases and J lost 13; bases outside the gene matches: 11. The CDR3 length is 13 residues.

On this clone itself: A junction boundary mismatches the germline segment, possibly from a read error. This sample also contains other DNA sequences that code for the same CDR3. The J gene is TRBJ1-6, the V gene TRBV6-5; D is unresolved. The germline V gene encodes CDR1 MNHEY and CDR2 SVGAGI. The CDR3 length is 15 residues. Here the CDR3 reads CASRQQGSQNSPLHF. The CDR3 region has the DNA TGTGCCAGCAGACAGCAAGGATCTCAAAATTCCCCCCTCCACTTT.

The chain recombines TRBV18 with TRBJ1-2; 12 positions agree with TRBD1. CDR3 length equals 21 residues. Germline CDR1 is KGHSH and CDR2 is LQKENI. The J segment lost 4 bases and the V segment lost 6 bases, leaving 24 bases of the junction unmatched. The CDR3 region is CASSRSGTGGPSSVIGYGYTF. As DNA, the CDR3 is TGTGCCAGCTCCCGATCCGGGACAGGGGGCCCGTCGTCTGTTATTGGCTATGGCTACACCTTC.

The chain couples TRBV27 to TRBJ2-1; D possibly corresponds to TRBD2 (7 bases). This CDR3 has 17 residues. V lost 5 bases and J lost 4, with 21 bases in between. Germline-derived CDR1 and CDR2 are MNHEY and SMNVEV (reference sequence). The CDR3 bases are TGTGCCAGCAGTCCCACCGGGGGGCCGCTGGGGTACAATGAGCAGTTCTTC. The encoded protein is CASSPTGGPLGYNEQFF.

The genes are TRBV2 and TRBJ2-7; 10 bases map to TRBD1. The germline CDR1 and CDR2 sequences are SNHLY and FYNNEI. V was pared by 8 bases and J by 5 bases, with 9 bases of the junction left unmatched. This CDR3 is built from 14 residues. Here the CDR3 reads CASATDRGHHEQYF. As DNA, the CDR3 is TGTGCCAGCGCCACAGACAGGGGGCATCACGAGCAGTACTTC.